This T cell receptor (beta chain) originates from a study of liver allograft versus peripheral blood T cells (dated by TCRdb to about 2020). Regarding the complete study: The study compared T cell receptor repertoires found within transplanted livers against repertoires in the peripheral blood of liver transplant recipients. What the work shows at the level of the full study, not this receptor alone: According to the report, the T cell receptor repertoires detected in peripheral blood were different from the repertoires found inside liver allografts.

As regards this clonotype: What this receptor recognizes is not known. A far larger clone is just one base off, so this is likely a read error. It is likely a read error, because the conserved phenylalanine at the end of the CDR3 is missing.

TCRdb lists the instrument as Illumina MiSeq. The public reads were reanalyzed by TCRdb: fastp trimming at Q25, MiXCR alignment, in-frame beta chains only. Rows matching on CDR3 protein sequence are summarized as one entry with the most common DNA and genes. This sample comprises roughly 1,800 distinct CDR3 sequences, around 16% of them detected only once. The top ten clonotypes cover under 15% of the sample. From a lookup of the germline V gene (reference sequence), CDR1 and CDR2 are MNHNY and SVGAGI. Between the V and J ends, shortened by 2 bases and 0 bases respectively, the junction contains 8 bases. The CDR3 comprises 15 residues, both ends counted. Just CDR3 DNA is preserved here, 45 bases in frame from base 1.

The TCR sequence derives from a human patient who had a liver transplant. After a transplant, certain T cells may trace back to the graft donor. The chain employs TRBV6-6 and TRBJ2-1; the D gene is possibly TRBD2, with 6 bases matching. The CDR3 protein: CASSYRGDSYNEQFL. Read as DNA, the sequence is TGTGCCAGCAGTTACCGCGGGGACTCCTACAATGAGCAGTTCTTA.